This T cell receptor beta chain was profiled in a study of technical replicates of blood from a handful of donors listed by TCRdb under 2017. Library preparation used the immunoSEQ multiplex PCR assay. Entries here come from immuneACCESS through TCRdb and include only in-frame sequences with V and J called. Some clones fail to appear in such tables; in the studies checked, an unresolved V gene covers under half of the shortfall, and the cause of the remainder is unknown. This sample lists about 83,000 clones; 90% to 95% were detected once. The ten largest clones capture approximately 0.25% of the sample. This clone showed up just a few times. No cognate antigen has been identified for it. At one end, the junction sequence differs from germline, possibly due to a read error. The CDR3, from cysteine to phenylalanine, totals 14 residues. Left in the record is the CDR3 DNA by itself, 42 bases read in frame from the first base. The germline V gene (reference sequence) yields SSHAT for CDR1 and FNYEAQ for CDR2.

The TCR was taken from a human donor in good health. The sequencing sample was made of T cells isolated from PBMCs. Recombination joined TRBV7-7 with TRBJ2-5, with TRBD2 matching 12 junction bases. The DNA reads TGTGCTAGCAGCTTGACTAGCGGGGGTGAGACCCAGTACTTC. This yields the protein CASSLTSGGETQYF. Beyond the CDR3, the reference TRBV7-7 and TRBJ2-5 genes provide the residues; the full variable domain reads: GAGVSQSPRYKVTKRGQDVTLRCDPISSHATLYWYQQALGQGPEFLTYFNYEAQPDKSGLPSDRFSAERPEGSISTLTIQRTEQRDSAMYRCASSLTSGGETQYFGPGTRLLVL.